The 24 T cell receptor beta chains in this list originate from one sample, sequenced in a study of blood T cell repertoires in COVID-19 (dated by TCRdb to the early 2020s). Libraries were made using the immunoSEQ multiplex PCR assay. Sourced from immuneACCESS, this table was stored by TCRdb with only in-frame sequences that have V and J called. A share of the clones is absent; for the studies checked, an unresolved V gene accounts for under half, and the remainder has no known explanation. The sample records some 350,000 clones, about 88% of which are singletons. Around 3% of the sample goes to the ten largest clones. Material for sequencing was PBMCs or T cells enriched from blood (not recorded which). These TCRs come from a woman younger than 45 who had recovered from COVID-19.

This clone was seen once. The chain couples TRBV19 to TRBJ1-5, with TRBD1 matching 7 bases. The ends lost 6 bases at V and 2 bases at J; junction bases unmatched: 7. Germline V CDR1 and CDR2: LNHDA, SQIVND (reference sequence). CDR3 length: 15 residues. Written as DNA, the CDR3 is TGTGCCAGTAGGCGTAATACAGGGGGCAATCAGCCCCAGCATTTT. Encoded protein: CASRRNTGGNQPQHF.

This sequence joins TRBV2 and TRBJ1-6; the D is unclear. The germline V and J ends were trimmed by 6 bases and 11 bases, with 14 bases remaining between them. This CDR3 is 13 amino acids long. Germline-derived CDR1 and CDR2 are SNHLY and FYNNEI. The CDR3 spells CASSPSERPPLHF. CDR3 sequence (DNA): TGTGCCAGCAGCCCCTCCGAGCGACCACCCCTCCACTTT.

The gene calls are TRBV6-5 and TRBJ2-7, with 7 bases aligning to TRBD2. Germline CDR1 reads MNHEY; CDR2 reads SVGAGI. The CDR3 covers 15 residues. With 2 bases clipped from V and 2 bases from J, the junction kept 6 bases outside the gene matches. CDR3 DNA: TGTGCCAGCAGTTACCGCCAGCGGGGAACCTACGAGCAGTACTTC. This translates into CASSYRQRGTYEQYF.

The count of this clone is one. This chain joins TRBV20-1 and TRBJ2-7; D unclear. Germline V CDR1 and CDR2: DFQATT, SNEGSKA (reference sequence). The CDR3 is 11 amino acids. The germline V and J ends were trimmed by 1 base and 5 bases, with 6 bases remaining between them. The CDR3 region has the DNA TGCAGTGCTAGAGTAACGGACGAGCAGTACTTC. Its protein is CSARVTDEQYF.

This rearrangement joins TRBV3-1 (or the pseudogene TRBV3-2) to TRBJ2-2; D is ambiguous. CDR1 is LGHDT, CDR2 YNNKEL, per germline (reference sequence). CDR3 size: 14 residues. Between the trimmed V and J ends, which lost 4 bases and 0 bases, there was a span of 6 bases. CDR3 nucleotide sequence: TGTGCCAGCAGCCGATCAGCGAACACCGGGGAGCTGTTTTTT. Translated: CASSRSANTGELFF.

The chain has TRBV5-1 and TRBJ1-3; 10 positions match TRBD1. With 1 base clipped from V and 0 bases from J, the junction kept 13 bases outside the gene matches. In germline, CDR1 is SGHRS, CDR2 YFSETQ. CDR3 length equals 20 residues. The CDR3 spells CASSLSFTGQGISSGNTIYF. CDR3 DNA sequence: TGCGCCAGCAGCTTGTCTTTTACGGGACAGGGGATCTCCTCTGGAAACACCATATATTTT.

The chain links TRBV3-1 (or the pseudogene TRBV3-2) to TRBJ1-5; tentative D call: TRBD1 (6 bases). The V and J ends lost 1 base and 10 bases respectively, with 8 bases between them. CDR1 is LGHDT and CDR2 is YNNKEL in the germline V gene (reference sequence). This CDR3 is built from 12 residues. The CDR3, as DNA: TGTGCCAGCAGCCAAGCAGGGGCACCCCAGCATTTT. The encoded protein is CASSQAGAPQHF.

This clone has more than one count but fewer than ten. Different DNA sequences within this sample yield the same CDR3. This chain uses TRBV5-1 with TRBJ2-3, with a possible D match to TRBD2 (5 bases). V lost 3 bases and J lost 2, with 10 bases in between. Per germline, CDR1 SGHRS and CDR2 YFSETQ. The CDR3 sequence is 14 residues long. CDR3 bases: TGCGCCAGCAGCTCGTACCGGGACACAGATACGCAGTATTTT. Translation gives CASSSYRDTDTQYF.

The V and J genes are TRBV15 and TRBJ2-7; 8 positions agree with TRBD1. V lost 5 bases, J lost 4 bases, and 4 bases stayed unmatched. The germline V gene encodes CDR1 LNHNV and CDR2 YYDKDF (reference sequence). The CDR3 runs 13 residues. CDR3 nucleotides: TGTGCCACCAGCGTCAACAGGGGGTACGAGCAGTACTTC. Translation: CATSVNRGYEQYF. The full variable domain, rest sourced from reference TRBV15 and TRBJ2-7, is DAMVIQNPRYQVTQFGKPVTLSCSQTLNHNVMYWYQQKSSQAPKLLFHYYDKDFNNEADTPDNFQSRRPNTSFCFLDIRSPGLGDTAMYLCATSVNRGYEQYFGPGTRLTVT.

CDR3 protein: CASSETAMVTYEQYF. As DNA, the CDR3 is TGTGCCAGCAGTGAAACAGCCATGGTAACCTACGAGCAGTACTTC. The rearrangement links TRBV2 to TRBJ2-7; D not certain. Trimming cost V 2 bases and J 2 bases, with 13 bases left between them. There are 15 residues in the CDR3. The germline CDR1 and CDR2 sequences are SNHLY and FYNNEI.

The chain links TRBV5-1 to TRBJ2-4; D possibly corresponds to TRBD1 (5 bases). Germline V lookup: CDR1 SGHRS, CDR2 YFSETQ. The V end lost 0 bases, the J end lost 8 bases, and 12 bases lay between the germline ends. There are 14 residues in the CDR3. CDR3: CASSLEGRADIQYF. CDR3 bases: TGCGCCAGCAGCTTGGAGGGCAGGGCCGACATTCAGTACTTC.

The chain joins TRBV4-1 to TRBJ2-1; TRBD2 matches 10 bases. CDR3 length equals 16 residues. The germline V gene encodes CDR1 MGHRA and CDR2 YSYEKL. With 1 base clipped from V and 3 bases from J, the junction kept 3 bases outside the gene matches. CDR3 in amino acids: CASSQATSGVYNEQFF. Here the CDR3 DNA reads TGCGCCAGCAGCCAAGCCACTAGCGGGGTCTACAATGAGCAGTTCTTC.

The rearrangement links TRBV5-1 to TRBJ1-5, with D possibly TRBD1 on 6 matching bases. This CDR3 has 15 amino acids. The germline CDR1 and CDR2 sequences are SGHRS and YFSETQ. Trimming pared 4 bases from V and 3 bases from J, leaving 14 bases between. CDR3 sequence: CASSATTGNNQPQHF. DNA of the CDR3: TGCGCCAGCAGCGCGACTACAGGGAACAATCAGCCCCAGCATTTT.

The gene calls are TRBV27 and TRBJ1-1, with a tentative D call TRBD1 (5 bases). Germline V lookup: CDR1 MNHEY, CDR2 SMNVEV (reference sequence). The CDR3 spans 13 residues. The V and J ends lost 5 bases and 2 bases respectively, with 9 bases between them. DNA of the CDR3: TGTGCCAGCAGTGCCCAGGGTAACACTGAAGCTTTCTTT. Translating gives CASSAQGNTEAFF.

The CDR3 reads CATSDRQGGTDTQYF. The CDR3 coding sequence is TGTGCCACCAGTGATCGACAGGGTGGGACAGATACGCAGTATTTT. This chain links TRBV24-1 with TRBJ2-3; 7 bases align to TRBD1. The CDR3 contains 15 residues. The V gene end was trimmed by 3 bases and the J gene end by 3 bases; junction bases not matched to a gene: 5. Germline V CDR1 and CDR2: KGHDR, SFDVKD.

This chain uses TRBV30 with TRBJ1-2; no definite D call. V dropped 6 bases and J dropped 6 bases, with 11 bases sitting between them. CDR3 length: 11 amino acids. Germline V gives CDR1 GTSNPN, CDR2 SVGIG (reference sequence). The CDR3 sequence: CACGRDHGYTF. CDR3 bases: TGTGCCTGCGGGCGGGATCATGGCTACACCTTC.

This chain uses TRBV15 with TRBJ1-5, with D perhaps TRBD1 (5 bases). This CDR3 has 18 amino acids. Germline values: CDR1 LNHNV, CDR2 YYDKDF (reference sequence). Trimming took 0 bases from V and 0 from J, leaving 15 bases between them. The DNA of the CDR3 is TGTGCCACCAGCAGAGACCTAGGGCGGGACGTTAGCAATCAGCCCCAGCATTTT. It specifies CATSRDLGRDVSNQPQHF.

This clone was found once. CDR3: CASSPTTGTQETEAFF. The CDR3 bases are TGCGCCAGCAGCCCGACAACCGGGACTCAGGAAACTGAAGCTTTCTTT. The V gene is TRBV5-1, the J gene TRBJ1-1, with D perhaps TRBD1 (5 bases). CDR1 and CDR2 (germline): SGHRS, YFSETQ. Trimming cost V 4 bases and J 5 bases, with 21 bases left between them. The CDR3 is 16 residues long.

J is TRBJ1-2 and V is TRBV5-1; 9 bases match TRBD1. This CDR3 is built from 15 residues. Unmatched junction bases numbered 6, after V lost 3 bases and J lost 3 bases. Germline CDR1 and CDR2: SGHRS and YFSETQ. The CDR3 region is CASSWGQGRDYGYTF. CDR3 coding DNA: TGCGCCAGCAGCTGGGGACAGGGCAGGGACTATGGCTACACCTTC. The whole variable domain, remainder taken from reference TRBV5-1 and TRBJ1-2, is KAGVTQTPRYLIKTRGQQVTLSCSPISGHRSVSWYQQTPGQGLQFLFEYFSETQRNKGNFPGRFSGRQFSNSRSEMNVSTLELGDSALYLCASSWGQGRDYGYTFGSGTRLTVV.

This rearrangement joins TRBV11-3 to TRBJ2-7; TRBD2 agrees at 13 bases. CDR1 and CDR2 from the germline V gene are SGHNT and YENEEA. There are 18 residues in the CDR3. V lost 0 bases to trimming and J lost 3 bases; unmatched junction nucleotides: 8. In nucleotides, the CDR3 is TGTGCCAGCAGCTTAGAGTTCCCCGGGACTAGCGGGAACTACGAGCAGTACTTC. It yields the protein CASSLEFPGTSGNYEQYF.

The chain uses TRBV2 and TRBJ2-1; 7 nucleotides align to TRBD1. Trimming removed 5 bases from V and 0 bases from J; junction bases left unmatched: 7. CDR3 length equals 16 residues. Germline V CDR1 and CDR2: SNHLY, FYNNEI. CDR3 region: CASSLGGASSYNEQFF. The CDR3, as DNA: TGTGCCAGCAGTCTAGGGGGCGCGAGCTCCTACAATGAGCAGTTCTTC. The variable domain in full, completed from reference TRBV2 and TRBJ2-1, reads EPEVTQTPSHQVTQMGQEVILRCVPISNHLYFYWYRQILGQKVEFLVSFYNNEISEKSEIFDDQFSVERPDGSNFTLKIRSTKLEDSAMYFCASSLGGASSYNEQFFGPGTRLTVL.

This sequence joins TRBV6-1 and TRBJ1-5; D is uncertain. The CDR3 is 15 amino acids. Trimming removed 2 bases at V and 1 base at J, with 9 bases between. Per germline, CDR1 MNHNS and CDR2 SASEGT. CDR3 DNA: TGTGCCAGCAGTGAATTACGGCGGAGCAATCAGCCCCAGCATTTT. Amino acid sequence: CASSELRRSNQPQHF.

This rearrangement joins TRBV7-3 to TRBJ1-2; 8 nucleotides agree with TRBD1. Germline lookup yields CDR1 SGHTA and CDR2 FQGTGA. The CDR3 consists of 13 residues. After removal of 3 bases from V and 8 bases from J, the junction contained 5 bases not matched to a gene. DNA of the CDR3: TGTGCCAGCAGCTTTGACAGGGGTGGAGGCTACACCTTC. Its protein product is CASSFDRGGGYTF.

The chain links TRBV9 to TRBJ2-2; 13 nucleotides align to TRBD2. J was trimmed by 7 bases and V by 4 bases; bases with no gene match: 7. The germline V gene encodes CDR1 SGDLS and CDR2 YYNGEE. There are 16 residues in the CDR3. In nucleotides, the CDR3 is TGTGCCAGCAGCACCACTAGCGGGAGGGCCGTCGGGGAGCTGTTTTTT. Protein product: CASSTTSGRAVGELFF.